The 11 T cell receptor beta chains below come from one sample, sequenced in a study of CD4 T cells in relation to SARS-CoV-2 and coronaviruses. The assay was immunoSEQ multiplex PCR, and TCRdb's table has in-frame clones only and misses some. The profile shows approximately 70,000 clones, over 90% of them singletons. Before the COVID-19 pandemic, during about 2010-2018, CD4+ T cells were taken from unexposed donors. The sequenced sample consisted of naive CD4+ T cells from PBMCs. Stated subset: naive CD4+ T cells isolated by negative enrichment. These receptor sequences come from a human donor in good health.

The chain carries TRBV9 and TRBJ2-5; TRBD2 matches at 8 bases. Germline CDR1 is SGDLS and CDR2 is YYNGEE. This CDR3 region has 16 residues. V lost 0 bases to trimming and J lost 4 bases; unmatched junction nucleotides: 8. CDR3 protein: CASSVGGSGGRETQYF. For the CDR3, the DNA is TGTGCCAGCAGCGTAGGGGGGAGCGGGGGTCGAGAGACCCAGTACTTC.

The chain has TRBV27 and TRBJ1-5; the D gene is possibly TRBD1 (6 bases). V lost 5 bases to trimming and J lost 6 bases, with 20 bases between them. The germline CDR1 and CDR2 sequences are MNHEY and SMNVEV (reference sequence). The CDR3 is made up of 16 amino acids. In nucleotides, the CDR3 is TGTGCCAGCAGTGATACCGACGGGGGGCGAGGTCAGCCCCAGCATTTT. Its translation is CASSDTDGGRGQPQHF.

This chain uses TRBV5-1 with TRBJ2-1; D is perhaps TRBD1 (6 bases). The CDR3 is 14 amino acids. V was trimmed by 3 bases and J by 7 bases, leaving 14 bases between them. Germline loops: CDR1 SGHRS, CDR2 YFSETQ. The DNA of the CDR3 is TGCGCCAGCAGCTCGTTTCTACAGGGTAATGAGCAGTTCTTC. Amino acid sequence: CASSSFLQGNEQFF. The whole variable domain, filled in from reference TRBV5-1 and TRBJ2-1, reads KAGVTQTPRYLIKTRGQQVTLSCSPISGHRSVSWYQQTPGQGLQFLFEYFSETQRNKGNFPGRFSGRQFSNSRSEMNVSTLELGDSALYLCASSSFLQGNEQFFGPGTRLTVL.

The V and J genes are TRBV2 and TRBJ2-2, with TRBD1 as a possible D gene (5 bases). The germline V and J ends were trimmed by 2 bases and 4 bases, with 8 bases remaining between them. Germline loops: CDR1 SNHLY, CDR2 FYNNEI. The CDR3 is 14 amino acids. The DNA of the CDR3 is TGTGCCAGCAGTGAATACAGGATCACCGGGGAGCTGTTTTTT. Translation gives CASSEYRITGELFF. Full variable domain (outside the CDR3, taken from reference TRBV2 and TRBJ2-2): EPEVTQTPSHQVTQMGQEVILRCVPISNHLYFYWYRQILGQKVEFLVSFYNNEISEKSEIFDDQFSVERPDGSNFTLKIRSTKLEDSAMYFCASSEYRITGELFFGEGSRLTVL.

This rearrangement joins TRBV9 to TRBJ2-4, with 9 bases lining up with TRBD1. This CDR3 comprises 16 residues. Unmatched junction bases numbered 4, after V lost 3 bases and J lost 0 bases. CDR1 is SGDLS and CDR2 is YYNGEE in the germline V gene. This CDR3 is CASSARDREAKNIQYF. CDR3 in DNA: TGTGCCAGCAGCGCCCGGGACAGGGAAGCCAAAAACATTCAGTACTTC.

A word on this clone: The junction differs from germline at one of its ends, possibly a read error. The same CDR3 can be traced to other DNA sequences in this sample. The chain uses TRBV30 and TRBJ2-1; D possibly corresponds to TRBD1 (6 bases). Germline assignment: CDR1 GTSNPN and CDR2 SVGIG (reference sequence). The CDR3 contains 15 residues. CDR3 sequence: CAWSVSHRANNEQFF. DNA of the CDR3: TGCGCCTGGAGTGTAAGCCACAGGGCCAACAATGAGCAGTTCTTC.

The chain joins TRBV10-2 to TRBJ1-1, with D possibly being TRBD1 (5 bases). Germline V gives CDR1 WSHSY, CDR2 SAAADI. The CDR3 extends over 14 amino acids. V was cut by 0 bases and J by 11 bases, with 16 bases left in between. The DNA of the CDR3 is TGCGCCAGCAGTGAGTCGGGGACCGTTAGGCGGGCTTTCTTT. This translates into CASSESGTVRRAFF.

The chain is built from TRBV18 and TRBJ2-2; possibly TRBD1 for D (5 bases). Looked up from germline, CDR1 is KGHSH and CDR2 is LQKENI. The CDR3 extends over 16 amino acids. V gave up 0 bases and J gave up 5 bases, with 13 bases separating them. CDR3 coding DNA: TGTGCCAGCTCACCACCGAGTCAGGGTGTAACCGGGGAGCTGTTTTTT. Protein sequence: CASSPPSQGVTGELFF.

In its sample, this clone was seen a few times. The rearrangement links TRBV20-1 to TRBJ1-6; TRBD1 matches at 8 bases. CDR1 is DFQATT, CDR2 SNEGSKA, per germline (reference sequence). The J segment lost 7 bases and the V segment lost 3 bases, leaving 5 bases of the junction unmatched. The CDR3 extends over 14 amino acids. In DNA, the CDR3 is TGCAGTGCTAGTGGACAGGGCCTCAATTCACCCCTCCACTTT. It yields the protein CSASGQGLNSPLHF.

CDR3 loop: CASSWGHQPYEQYF. The CDR3 region has the DNA TGCGCCAGCAGCTGGGGACACCAACCCTACGAGCAGTACTTC. The chain couples TRBV5-1 to TRBJ2-7, with a tentative D call TRBD1 (6 bases). From germline, CDR1 is SGHRS and CDR2 YFSETQ. The CDR3 runs 14 residues. Trimming left V 3 bases short and J 2 bases short, with 12 bases between.

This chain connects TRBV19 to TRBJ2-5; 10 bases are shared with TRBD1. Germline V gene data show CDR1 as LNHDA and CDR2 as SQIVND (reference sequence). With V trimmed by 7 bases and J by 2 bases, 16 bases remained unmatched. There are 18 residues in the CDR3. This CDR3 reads CASTRGRVGTGVQETQYF. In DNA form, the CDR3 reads TGTGCCAGTACCCGGGGGCGGGTCGGGACAGGGGTTCAAGAGACCCAGTACTTC.